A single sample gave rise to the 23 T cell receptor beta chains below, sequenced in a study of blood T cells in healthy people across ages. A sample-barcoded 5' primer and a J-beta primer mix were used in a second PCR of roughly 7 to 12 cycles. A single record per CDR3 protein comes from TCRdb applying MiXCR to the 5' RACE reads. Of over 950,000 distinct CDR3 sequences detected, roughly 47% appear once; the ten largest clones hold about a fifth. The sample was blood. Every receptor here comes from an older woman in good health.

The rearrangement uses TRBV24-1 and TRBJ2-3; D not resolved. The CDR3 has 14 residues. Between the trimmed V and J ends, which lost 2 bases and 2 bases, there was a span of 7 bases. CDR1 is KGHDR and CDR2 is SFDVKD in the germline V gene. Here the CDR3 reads CATSDSLSTDTQYF. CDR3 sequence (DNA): TGTGCCACCAGTGATTCATTGTCCACAGATACGCAGTATTTT.

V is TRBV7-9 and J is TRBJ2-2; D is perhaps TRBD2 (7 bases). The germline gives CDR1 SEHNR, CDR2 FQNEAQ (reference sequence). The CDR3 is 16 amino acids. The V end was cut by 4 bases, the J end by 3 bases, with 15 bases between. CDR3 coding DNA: TGTGCCAGCAGCTACTGGGGGCTAGCGGACACCGGGGAGCTGTTTTTT. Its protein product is CASSYWGLADTGELFF.

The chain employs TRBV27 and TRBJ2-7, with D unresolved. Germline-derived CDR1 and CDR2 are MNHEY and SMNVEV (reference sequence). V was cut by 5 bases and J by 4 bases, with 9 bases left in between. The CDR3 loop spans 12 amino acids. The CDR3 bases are TGTGCCAGCAGTGGCGCTGGATACGAGCAGTACTTC. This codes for CASSGAGYEQYF.

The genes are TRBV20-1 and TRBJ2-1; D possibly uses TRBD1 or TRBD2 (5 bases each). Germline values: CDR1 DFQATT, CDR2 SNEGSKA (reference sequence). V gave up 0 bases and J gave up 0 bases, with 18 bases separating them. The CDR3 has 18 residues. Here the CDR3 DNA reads TGCAGTGCTAGAGATGACGGGACGGGTTCGGGCTCCTACAATGAGCAGTTCTTC. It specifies CSARDDGTGSGSYNEQFF.

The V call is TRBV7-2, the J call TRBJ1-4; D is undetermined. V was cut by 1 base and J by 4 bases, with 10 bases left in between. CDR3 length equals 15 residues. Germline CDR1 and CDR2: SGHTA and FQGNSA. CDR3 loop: CASSLGARDNEKLFF. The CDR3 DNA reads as TGTGCCAGCAGCTTAGGGGCTAGAGATAATGAAAAACTGTTTTTT. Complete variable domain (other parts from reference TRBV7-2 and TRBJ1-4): GAGVSQSPSNKVTEKGKDVELRCDPISGHTALYWYRQSLGQGLEFLIYFQGNSAPDKSGLPSDRFSAERTGGSVSTLTIQRTQQEDSAVYLCASSLGARDNEKLFFGSGTQLSVL.

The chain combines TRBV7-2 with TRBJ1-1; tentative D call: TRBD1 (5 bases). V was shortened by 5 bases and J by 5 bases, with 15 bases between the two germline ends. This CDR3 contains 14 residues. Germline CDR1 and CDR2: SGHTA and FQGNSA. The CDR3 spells CASSNIRGGTEAFF. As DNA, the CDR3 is TGTGCCAGCAGCAATATTAGGGGAGGTACTGAAGCTTTCTTT.

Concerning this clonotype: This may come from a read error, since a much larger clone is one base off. The CDR3 coding sequence is TGCAGCGTTGGGCCCGGGACAGCCCGAGAGACCCAGTACTTC. Translated: CSVGPGTARETQYF. This chain joins TRBV29-1 and TRBJ2-7; TRBD1 matches 7 bases. Gene TRBJ2-5 matches the end of the DNA better, so the J call may be wrong. The CDR3 consists of 14 residues. Germline V gene data show CDR1 as SQVTM and CDR2 as ANQGSEA.

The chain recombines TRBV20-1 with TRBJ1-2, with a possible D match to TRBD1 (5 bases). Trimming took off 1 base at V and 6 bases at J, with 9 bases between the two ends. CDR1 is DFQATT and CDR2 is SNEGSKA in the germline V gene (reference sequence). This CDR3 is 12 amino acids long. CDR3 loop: CSARVRGDGYTF. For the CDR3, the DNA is TGCAGTGCTAGAGTTAGGGGCGATGGCTACACCTTC.

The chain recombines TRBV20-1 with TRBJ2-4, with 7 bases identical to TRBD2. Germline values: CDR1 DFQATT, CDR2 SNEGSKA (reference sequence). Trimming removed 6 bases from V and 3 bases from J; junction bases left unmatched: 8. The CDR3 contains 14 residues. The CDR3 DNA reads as TGCAGTGCCCCAAGGGGAGGGAACAAAAACATTCAGTACTTC. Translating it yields CSAPRGGNKNIQYF.

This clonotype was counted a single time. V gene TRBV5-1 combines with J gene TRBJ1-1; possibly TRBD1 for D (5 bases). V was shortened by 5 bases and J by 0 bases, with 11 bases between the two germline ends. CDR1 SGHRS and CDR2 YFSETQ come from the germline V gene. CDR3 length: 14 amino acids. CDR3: CASSADSMNTEAFF. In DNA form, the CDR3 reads TGCGCCAGCAGTGCTGACAGTATGAACACTGAAGCTTTCTTT.

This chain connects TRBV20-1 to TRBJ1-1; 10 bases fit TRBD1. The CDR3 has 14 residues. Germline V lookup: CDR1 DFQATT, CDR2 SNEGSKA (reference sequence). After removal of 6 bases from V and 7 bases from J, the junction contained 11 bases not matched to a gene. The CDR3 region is CSAFTGTGEIEAFF. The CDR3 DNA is TGCAGTGCCTTTACCGGGACAGGGGAAATTGAAGCTTTCTTT.

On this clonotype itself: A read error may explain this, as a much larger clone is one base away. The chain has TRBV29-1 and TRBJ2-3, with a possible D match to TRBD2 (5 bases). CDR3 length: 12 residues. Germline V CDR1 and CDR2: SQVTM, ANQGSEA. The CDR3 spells CGVESAGGTQYF. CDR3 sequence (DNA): TGCGGCGTTGAATCGGCGGGCGGTACGCAGTATTTT.

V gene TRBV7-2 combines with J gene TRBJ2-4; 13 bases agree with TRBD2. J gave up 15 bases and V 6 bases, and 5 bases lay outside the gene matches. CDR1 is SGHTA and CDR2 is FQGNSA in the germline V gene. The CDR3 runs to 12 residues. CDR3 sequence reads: CASRPTSGRLYF. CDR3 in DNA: TGTGCCAGCAGACCGACTAGCGGGAGGCTGTACTTC. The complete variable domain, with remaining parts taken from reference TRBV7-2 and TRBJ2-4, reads GAGVSQSPSNKVTEKGKDVELRCDPISGHTALYWYRQSLGQGLEFLIYFQGNSAPDKSGLPSDRFSAERTGGSVSTLTIQRTQQEDSAVYLCASRPTSGRLYFGAGTRLSVL.

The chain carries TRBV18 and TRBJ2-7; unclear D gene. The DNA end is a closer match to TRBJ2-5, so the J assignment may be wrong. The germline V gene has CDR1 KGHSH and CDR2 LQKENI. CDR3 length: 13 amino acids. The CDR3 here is CASSPTTLKTQYF. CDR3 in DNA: TGTGCCAGCTCACCGACCACCCTAAAGACCCAGTACTTC.

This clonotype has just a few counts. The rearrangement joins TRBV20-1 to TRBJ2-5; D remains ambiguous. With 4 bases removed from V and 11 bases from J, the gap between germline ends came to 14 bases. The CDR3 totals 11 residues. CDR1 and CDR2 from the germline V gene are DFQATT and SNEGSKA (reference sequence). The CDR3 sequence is CSATLYEEQYF. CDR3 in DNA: TGCAGTGCTACACTCTACGAGGAGCAGTACTTC.

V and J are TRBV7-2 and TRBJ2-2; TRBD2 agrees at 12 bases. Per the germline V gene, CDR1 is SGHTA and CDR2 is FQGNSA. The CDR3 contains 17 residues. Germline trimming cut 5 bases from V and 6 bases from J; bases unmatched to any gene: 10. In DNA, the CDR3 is TGTGCCAGCAGCCCTACCCGACTAGCGGGAGCGGCCGGGGAGCTGTTTTTT. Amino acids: CASSPTRLAGAAGELFF.

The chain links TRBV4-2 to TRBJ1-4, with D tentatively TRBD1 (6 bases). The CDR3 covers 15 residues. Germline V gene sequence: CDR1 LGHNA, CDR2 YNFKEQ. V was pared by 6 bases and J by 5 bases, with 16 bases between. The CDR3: CASRLAGHINEKLFF. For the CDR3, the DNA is TGTGCCAGCAGGCTGGCGGGACACATAAATGAAAAACTGTTTTTT.

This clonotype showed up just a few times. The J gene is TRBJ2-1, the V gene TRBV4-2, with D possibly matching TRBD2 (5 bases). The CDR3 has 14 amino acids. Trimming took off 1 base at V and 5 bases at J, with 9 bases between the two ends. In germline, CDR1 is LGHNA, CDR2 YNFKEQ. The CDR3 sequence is CASSQVLGDNEQFF. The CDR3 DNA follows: TGTGCCAGCAGCCAAGTTTTGGGAGACAATGAGCAGTTCTTC.

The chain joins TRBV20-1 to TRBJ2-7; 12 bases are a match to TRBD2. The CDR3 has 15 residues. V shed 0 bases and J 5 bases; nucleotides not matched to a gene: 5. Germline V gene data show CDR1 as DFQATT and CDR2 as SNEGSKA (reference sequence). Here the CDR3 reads CSARDTGLAGNEQYF. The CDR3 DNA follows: TGCAGTGCTAGAGATACAGGACTAGCGGGAAACGAGCAGTACTTC.

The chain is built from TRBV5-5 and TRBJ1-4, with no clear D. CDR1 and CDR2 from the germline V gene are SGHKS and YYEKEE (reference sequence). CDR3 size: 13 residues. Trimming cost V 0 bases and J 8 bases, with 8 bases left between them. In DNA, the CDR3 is TGTGCCAGCAGCTTGGCAGGTTTGGAAAAACTGTTTTTT. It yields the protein CASSLAGLEKLFF. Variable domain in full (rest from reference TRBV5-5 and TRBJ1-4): DAGVTQSPTHLIKTRGQQVTLRCSPISGHKSVSWYQQVLGQGPQFIFQYYEKEERGRGNFPDRFSARQFPNYSSELNVNALLLGDSALYLCASSLAGLEKLFFGSGTQLSVL.

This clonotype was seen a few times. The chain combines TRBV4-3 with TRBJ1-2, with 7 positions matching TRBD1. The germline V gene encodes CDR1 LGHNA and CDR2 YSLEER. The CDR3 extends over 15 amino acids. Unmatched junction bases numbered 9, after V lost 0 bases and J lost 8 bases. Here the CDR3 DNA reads TGCGCCAGCAGCCAAGATCGAGTGACAGGGCCCGGCTACACCTTC. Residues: CASSQDRVTGPGYTF.

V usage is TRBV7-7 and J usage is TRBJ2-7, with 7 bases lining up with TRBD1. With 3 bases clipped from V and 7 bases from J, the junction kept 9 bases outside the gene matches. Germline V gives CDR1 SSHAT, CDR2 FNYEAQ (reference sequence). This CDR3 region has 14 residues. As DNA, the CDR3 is TGTGCCAGCAGCTTTTCGGCAGGGGGAAATGAGCAGTACTTC. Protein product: CASSFSAGGNEQYF.

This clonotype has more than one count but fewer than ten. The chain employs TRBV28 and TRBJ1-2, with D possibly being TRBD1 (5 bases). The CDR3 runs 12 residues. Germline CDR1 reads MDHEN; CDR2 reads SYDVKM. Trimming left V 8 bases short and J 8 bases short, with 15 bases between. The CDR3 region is CASRGGHGGYTF. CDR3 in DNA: TGTGCCAGCCGGGGGGGTCATGGCGGCTACACCTTC.